These 17 T cell receptor beta chains were sequenced from one sample in a study of cytomegalovirus exposure and HLA in healthy donors. PCR primers comprised 60 Vbeta and 13 Jbeta primers. Clones were read by immunoSEQ multiplex PCR, and TCRdb kept only the in-frame ones, dropping some. Of 100,000 to 150,000 clones in the sample, 8% to 11% were seen once. Specimen: PBMCs. Receptors were obtained from a woman between 18 and 29 years old in good health and CMV-seropositive.

The chain couples TRBV6-1 to TRBJ2-3, with D possibly matching TRBD2 (7 bases). The ends were cut back, 2 bases at V and 0 bases at J, with 12 bases in the middle. Per the germline V gene, CDR1 is MNHNS and CDR2 is SASEGT. The CDR3 extends over 16 amino acids. The CDR3 loop reads CASSEPRGGSTDTQYF. The CDR3 bases are TGTGCCAGCAGTGAACCAAGGGGGGGGAGCACAGATACGCAGTATTTT.

There are a few counts of this clone. The chain recombines TRBV6-5 with TRBJ2-7, with D possibly being TRBD1 (5 bases). Trimming took off 2 bases at V and 6 bases at J, with 14 bases between the two ends. Germline V gives CDR1 MNHEY, CDR2 SVGAGI. The CDR3 consists of 14 residues. For the CDR3, the DNA is TGTGCCAGCAGTTACATTGCCCACCAGGGCGAGCAGTACTTC. It translates to CASSYIAHQGEQYF.

The rearrangement joins TRBV9 to TRBJ2-7, with a tentative D call TRBD2 (6 bases). The ends were cut back, 3 bases at V and 6 bases at J, with 7 bases in the middle. Germline assignment: CDR1 SGDLS and CDR2 YYNGEE. The CDR3 spans 11 residues. The CDR3 sequence: CASSAGVEQYF. The CDR3 nucleotides read TGTGCCAGCAGCGCGGGGGTCGAGCAGTACTTC.

The chain employs TRBV5-4 and TRBJ1-1, with a possible D match to TRBD1 (5 bases). V was clipped by 2 bases and J by 0 bases, with 11 bases between them. Germline V lookup: CDR1 SGHNT, CDR2 YYREEE (reference sequence). The CDR3 sequence is 15 residues long. As DNA, the CDR3 is TGTGCCAGCAGCTTCGAATCGACAGTGAACACTGAAGCTTTCTTT. Protein sequence: CASSFESTVNTEAFF.

This clone has only a few counts. This rearrangement joins TRBV27 to TRBJ2-6, with D possibly TRBD2 on 5 matching bases. In germline, CDR1 is MNHEY, CDR2 SMNVEV (reference sequence). Trimming took 7 bases from V and 2 from J, leaving 24 bases between them. CDR3 length: 19 residues. The CDR3 sequence: CASTNPTTGFGTGANVLTF. The CDR3, as DNA: TGTGCCAGCACCAACCCCACGACGGGGTTTGGGACTGGGGCCAACGTCCTGACTTTC.

This clone was seen a handful of times. The rearrangement links TRBV25-1 to TRBJ2-1; weak D call: TRBD2 (5 bases). CDR3 size: 13 residues. The germline gives CDR1 MGHDK, CDR2 SYGVNS. The V gene lost 6 bases and the J gene lost 9 bases, with 15 bases spanning the gap. The CDR3 nucleotides are TGTGCCAGCAGCGCAGCGGAGACGGGTGAGCAGTTCTTC. Protein product: CASSAAETGEQFF. Based on the CDR3 plus reference TRBV25-1 and TRBJ2-1, the full variable domain is EADIYQTPRYLVIGTGKKITLECSQTMGHDKMYWYQQDPGMELHLIHYSYGVNSTEKGDLSSESTVSRIRTEHFPLTLESARPSHTSQYLCASSAAETGEQFFGPGTRLTVL.

In this sample, this clone turned up a few times. The chain is built from TRBV9 and TRBJ1-1; no definite D call. The CDR3 spans 14 residues. The germline gives CDR1 SGDLS, CDR2 YYNGEE. Trimming left V 4 bases short and J 0 bases short, with 10 bases between. The CDR3 DNA sequence: TGTGCCAGCAGCCCCTACAGAATGAACACTGAAGCTTTCTTT. Its protein product is CASSPYRMNTEAFF.

The chain is built from TRBV11-3 and TRBJ2-5, with 7 bases matching TRBD1. The CDR3 has 13 residues. V dropped 10 bases and J dropped 5; count of bases not matched to a gene: 10. Germline values: CDR1 SGHNT, CDR2 YENEEA. CDR3 bases: TGTGCCACCTCGGGACAGTGGGGGGAGACCCAGTACTTC. Amino acid sequence: CATSGQWGETQYF.

In its sample, this clone was seen a few times. V usage is TRBV29-1 and J usage is TRBJ2-7, with 10 bases matching TRBD1. This CDR3 comprises 13 residues. J was trimmed by 3 bases and V by 4 bases; bases with no gene match: 3. The germline CDR1 and CDR2 sequences are SQVTM and ANQGSEA. The CDR3 DNA is TGCAGCGTTGGGAGGACAGGGGGCTACGAGCAGTACTTC. It is translated as CSVGRTGGYEQYF.

A few counts support this clone. Distinct nucleotide sequences in the sample also encode this CDR3. J is TRBJ1-3 and V is TRBV5-1; D perhaps matches TRBD1 (6 bases). CDR1 and CDR2 from the germline V gene are SGHRS and YFSETQ. V lost 2 bases and J 3 bases, leaving 9 bases between the germline ends. The CDR3 has 14 residues. The CDR3 here is CASSFQGSGNTIYF. DNA of the CDR3: TGCGCCAGCAGCTTCCAGGGGAGTGGAAACACCATATATTTT.

In its sample, this clone was seen a few times. Here the CDR3 DNA reads TGTGCCAGCAGTTTCGTGGACAGGGTCTTCGAGCAGTACTTC. Residues: CASSFVDRVFEQYF. The chain is built from TRBV27 and TRBJ2-7; 8 nucleotides align to TRBD1. The germline V gene encodes CDR1 MNHEY and CDR2 SMNVEV (reference sequence). CDR3 length: 14 amino acids. Trimming took 3 bases from V and 6 from J; bases not matched to a gene: 7.

The sample holds a few counts of this clone. The J gene is TRBJ1-1, the V gene TRBV19; D is possibly TRBD1 (6 bases). The CDR3 totals 16 residues. V gave up 3 bases and J gave up 1 base, with 15 bases separating them. Germline V gene sequence: CDR1 LNHDA, CDR2 SQIVND (reference sequence). The CDR3 DNA sequence: TGTGCCAGTAGTATTTGGGGCCGGGACACGAACACTGAAGCTTTCTTT. It is translated as CASSIWGRDTNTEAFF.

The V gene is TRBV27, the J gene TRBJ2-5; D possibly corresponds to TRBD1 (6 bases). From germline, CDR1 is MNHEY and CDR2 SMNVEV (reference sequence). This CDR3 region has 14 residues. The V end lost 6 bases, the J end lost 0 bases, and 11 bases lay between the germline ends. The CDR3 sequence is CASSTQGDQETQYF. In DNA, the CDR3 is TGTGCCAGCAGCACACAGGGAGACCAAGAGACCCAGTACTTC.

The sample holds a few counts of this clone. This chain joins TRBV30 and TRBJ2-2; D ambiguous. The CDR3 extends over 12 amino acids. Germline assignment: CDR1 GTSNPN and CDR2 SVGIG (reference sequence). Between the trimmed V and J ends, which lost 0 bases and 7 bases, there was a span of 6 bases. The chain's CDR3 is CAWSVQNGELFF. CDR3 bases: TGTGCCTGGAGTGTACAGAACGGGGAGCTGTTTTTT.

In its sample, this clone was seen a few times. The J gene is TRBJ2-3, the V gene TRBV5-1; D perhaps matches TRBD1 (6 bases). Germline CDR1 reads SGHRS; CDR2 reads YFSETQ. This CDR3 contains 15 residues. Between the trimmed V and J ends, which lost 3 bases and 0 bases, there was a span of 11 bases. The CDR3 spells CASSSDRVSTDTQYF. CDR3 sequence (DNA): TGCGCCAGCAGCTCGGACAGAGTGAGCACAGATACGCAGTATTTT.

This clone appeared a few times. The chain recombines TRBV7-9 with TRBJ2-1, with 7 bases aligning to TRBD2. Germline V gene data show CDR1 as SEHNR and CDR2 as FQNEAQ (reference sequence). V was clipped by 5 bases and J by 0 bases; unmatched bases: 4. There are 15 residues in the CDR3. The CDR3 here is CASSHSGNSYNEQFF. In DNA, the CDR3 is TGTGCCAGCAGCCACAGCGGGAACTCCTACAATGAGCAGTTCTTC.

The chain is built from TRBV29-1 and TRBJ2-5; D might be TRBD2 (6 bases). TRBJ2-7 matches the DNA end more closely, so the J call is doubtful. The CDR3 covers 14 residues. The germline V gene encodes CDR1 SQVTM and CDR2 ANQGSEA. The CDR3 DNA follows: TGCAGCGTAGGGGACTTCCCCCGCACCTACGAGCAGTACTTC. The encoded protein is CSVGDFPRTYEQYF.